This T cell receptor (beta chain) was captured in a study of cytomegalovirus exposure and HLA in healthy donors. Study-level information: In terms of ancestry, the Caucasian-associated cluster contained roughly 81% of the roughly 400 genotyped donors. General study results and limits: Exclusion applied to some V segments, including TRBV6-2 and TRBV6-3, as they were indistinguishable.

With 10 bases clipped from V and 6 bases from J, the junction kept 6 bases outside the gene matches. The germline V gene encodes CDR1 ENHRY and CDR2 SYGVKD. This CDR3 is built from 14 residues. This clone has just a few counts. Its antigen is not identified. This PCR relied on a set of 60 Vbeta primers and 13 Jbeta primers. TCRdb's copy holds only in-frame clones and misses some; the assay was immunoSEQ multiplex PCR. The top ten clones hold around 2% of a sample with around 130,000 clones, roughly 79% of them seen once. This TCR was sampled from a woman in her forties in good health and CMV-seronegative. Sequenced input: PBMCs. The J gene is TRBJ2-1, the V gene TRBV10-3, with TRBD2 matching 13 bases. CDR3: CATLGLAGVNEQFF. CDR3 nucleotides: TGTGCCACACTCGGACTAGCGGGGGTCAATGAGCAGTTCTTC.